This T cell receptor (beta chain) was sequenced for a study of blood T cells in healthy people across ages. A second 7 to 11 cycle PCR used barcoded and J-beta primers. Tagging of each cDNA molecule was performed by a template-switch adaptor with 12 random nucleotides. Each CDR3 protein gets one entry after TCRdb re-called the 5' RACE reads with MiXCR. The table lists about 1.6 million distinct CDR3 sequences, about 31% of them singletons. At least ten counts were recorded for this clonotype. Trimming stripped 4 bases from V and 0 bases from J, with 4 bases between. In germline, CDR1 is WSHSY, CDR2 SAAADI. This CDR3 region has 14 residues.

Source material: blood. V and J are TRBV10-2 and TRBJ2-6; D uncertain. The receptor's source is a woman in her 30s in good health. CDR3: CASSANSGANVLTF. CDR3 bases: TGCGCCAGCAGTGCCAACTCTGGGGCCAACGTCCTGACTTTC.